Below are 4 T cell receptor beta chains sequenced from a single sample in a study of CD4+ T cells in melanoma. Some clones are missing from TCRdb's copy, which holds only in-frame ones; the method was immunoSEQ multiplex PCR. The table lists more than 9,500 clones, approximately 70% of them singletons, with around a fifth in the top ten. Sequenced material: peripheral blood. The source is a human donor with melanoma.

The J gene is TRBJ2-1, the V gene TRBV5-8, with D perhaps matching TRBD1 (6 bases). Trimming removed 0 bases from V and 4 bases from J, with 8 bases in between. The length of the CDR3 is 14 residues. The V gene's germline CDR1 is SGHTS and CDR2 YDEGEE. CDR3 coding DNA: TGTGCCAGCAGCTTGGGACAGGATTACAATGAGCAGTTCTTC. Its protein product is CASSLGQDYNEQFF.

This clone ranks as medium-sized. CDR3 nucleotide sequence: TGTGCCAGCAGCGCGTACCGGGACAGGGTCTACGAGCAGTACTTC. Its translation is CASSAYRDRVYEQYF. The chain employs TRBV7-6 and TRBJ2-7; 9 bases line up with TRBD1. CDR1 is SGHVS and CDR2 is FNYEAQ in the germline V gene. The J segment lost 3 bases and the V segment lost 5 bases, leaving 8 bases of the junction unmatched. The CDR3 runs to 15 residues.

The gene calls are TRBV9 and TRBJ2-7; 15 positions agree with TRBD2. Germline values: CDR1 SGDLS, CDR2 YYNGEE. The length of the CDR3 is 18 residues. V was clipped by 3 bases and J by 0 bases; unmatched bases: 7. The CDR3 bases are TGTGCCAGCAGCGCCGGGACTAGCGGGAGGATACACTCCTACGAGCAGTACTTC. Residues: CASSAGTSGRIHSYEQYF.

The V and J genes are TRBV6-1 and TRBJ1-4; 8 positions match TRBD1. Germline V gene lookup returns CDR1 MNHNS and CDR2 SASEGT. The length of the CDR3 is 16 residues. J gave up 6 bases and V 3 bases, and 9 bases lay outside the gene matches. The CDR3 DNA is TGTGCCAGCAGTGACCCCTACAGGGGGAGCGATGAAAAACTGTTTTTT. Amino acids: CASSDPYRGSDEKLFF.